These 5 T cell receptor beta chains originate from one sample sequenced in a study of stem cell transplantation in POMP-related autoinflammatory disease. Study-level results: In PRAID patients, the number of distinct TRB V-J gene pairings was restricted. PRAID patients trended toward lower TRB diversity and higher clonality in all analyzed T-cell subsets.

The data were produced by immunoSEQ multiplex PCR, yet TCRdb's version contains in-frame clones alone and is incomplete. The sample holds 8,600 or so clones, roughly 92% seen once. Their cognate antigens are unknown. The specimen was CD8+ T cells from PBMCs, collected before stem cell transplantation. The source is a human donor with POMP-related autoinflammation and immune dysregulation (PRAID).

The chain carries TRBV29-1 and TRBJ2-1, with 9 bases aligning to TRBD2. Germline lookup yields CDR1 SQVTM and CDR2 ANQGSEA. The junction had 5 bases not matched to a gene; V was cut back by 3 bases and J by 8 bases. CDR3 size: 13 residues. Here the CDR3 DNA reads TGCAGCGTTGACGGCGGGAGGGCAGATGAGCAGTTCTTC. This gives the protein CSVDGGRADEQFF.

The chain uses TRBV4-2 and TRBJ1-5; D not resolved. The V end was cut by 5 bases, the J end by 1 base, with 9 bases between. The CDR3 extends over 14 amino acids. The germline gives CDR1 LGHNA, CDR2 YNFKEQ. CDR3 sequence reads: CASSSEDSNQPQHF. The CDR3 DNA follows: TGTGCCAGCAGCTCGGAGGACAGCAATCAGCCCCAGCATTTT.

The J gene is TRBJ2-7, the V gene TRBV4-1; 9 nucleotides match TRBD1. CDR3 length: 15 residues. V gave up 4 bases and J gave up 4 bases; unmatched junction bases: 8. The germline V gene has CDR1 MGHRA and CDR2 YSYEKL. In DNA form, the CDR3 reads TGCGCCAGCAGCCTTTCCGGGACAGGGTCGTACGAGCAGTACTTC. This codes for CASSLSGTGSYEQYF.

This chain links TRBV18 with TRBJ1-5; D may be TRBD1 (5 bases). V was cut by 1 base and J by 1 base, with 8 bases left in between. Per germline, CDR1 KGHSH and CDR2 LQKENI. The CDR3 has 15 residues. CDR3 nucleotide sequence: TGTGCCAGCTCACCACTTGAGGGGAGCAATCAGCCCCAGCATTTT. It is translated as CASSPLEGSNQPQHF.

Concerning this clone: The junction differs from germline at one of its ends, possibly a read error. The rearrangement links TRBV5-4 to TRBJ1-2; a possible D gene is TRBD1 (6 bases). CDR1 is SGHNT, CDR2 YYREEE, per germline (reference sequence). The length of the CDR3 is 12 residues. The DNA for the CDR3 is TGCGCCAGCAGTCCAGGGGACTATGGCTACACCTTC. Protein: CASSPGDYGYTF.